The 10 T cell receptor beta chains below all came from one sample that was sequenced in a study of cytomegalovirus exposure and HLA in healthy donors. The PCR made use of 60 Vbeta and 13 Jbeta primers. Measured with immunoSEQ multiplex PCR; TCRdb has only the in-frame clones, and not every one. This table holds roughly 220,000 clones, approximately 81% found once. Material: PBMCs. The receptor source for this set is a man aged 25 to 45 in good health and CMV-seronegative.

The rearrangement uses TRBV28 and TRBJ2-5; the match to TRBD1 covers 9 bases. Germline V gives CDR1 MDHEN, CDR2 SYDVKM. The junction had 4 bases not matched to a gene; V was cut back by 3 bases and J by 5 bases. There are 14 residues in the CDR3. The CDR3 is CASSFRGTGETQYF. In DNA, the CDR3 is TGTGCCAGCAGTTTTAGGGGGACAGGGGAGACCCAGTACTTC.

The rearrangement joins TRBV5-1 to TRBJ1-1; the D gene is possibly TRBD1 (5 bases). The CDR3 length is 15 residues. V was trimmed by 3 bases and J by 0 bases, leaving 12 bases between them. Germline CDR1 reads SGHRS; CDR2 reads YFSETQ. In DNA form, the CDR3 reads TGCGCCAGCAGCTCCCTTGGGGGGATGAACACTGAAGCTTTCTTT. Translated, it gives CASSSLGGMNTEAFF.

The chain recombines TRBV28 with TRBJ2-3, with D tentatively TRBD2 (6 bases). Trimming left V 5 bases short and J 0 bases short, with 18 bases between. CDR3 size: 17 residues. The germline gives CDR1 MDHEN, CDR2 SYDVKM. The chain's CDR3 is CASSPTLSGLSTDTQYF. The CDR3 bases are TGTGCCAGCAGTCCCACCTTGTCGGGACTTAGCACAGATACGCAGTATTTT. Filled out from reference TRBV28 and TRBJ2-3, the complete variable domain reads DVKVTQSSRYLVKRTGEKVFLECVQDMDHENMFWYRQDPGLGLRLIYFSYDVKMKEKGDIPEGYSVSREKKERFSLILESASTNQTSMYLCASSPTLSGLSTDTQYFGPGTRLTVL.

V usage is TRBV9 and J usage is TRBJ2-3, with a weak D call TRBD1 (6 bases). Germline lookup yields CDR1 SGDLS and CDR2 YYNGEE. Trimming stripped 0 bases from V and 2 bases from J, with 7 bases between. The CDR3 loop spans 14 amino acids. CDR3 amino acids: CASSVEGHTDTQYF. Here the CDR3 DNA reads TGTGCCAGCAGCGTAGAGGGACACACAGATACGCAGTATTTT.

With regard to this clone: Other nucleotide sequences from this sample produce the same CDR3. V and J are TRBV2 and TRBJ2-1, with D possibly being TRBD2 (6 bases). CDR1 is SNHLY and CDR2 is FYNNEI in the germline V gene. The CDR3 contains 12 residues. Trimming removed 6 bases from V and 4 bases from J, with 7 bases in between. The CDR3 coding sequence is TGTGCCAGCAGGGGGGGTTACAATGAGCAGTTCTTC. Its translation is CASRGGYNEQFF.

This clone was found once. The chain employs TRBV7-8 and TRBJ1-4; 12 bases match TRBD1. The CDR3 is made up of 17 amino acids. With 8 bases clipped from V and 8 bases from J, the junction kept 15 bases outside the gene matches. CDR1 is SGHVS, CDR2 FQNEAQ, per germline. DNA of the CDR3: TGTGCCAGCTCTTTTGGGACAGGGGGCGCAGGGTGGGAAAAACTGTTTTTT. This sequence encodes CASSFGTGGAGWEKLFF.

V is TRBV28 and J is TRBJ2-3, with 8 nucleotides matching TRBD2. Per the germline V gene, CDR1 is MDHEN and CDR2 is SYDVKM. J was trimmed by 8 bases and V by 2 bases; bases with no gene match: 12. This CDR3 is built from 16 residues. The CDR3 loop is CASSLAGGERVVTQYF. DNA for the CDR3: TGTGCCAGCAGTTTAGCCGGGGGGGAAAGGGTCGTTACGCAGTATTTT.

The rearrangement uses TRBV7-3 and TRBJ2-7; 9 bases are a match to TRBD1. Trimming cost V 6 bases and J 4 bases; bases outside gene matches: 10. Germline V gene data show CDR1 as SGHTA and CDR2 as FQGTGA. The CDR3 spans 15 residues. As DNA, the CDR3 is TGTGCCAGCAGTCAACTCCCGGGACAGGGTTACGAGCAGTACTTC. Translating it yields CASSQLPGQGYEQYF.

This clone was seen just once. The rearrangement uses TRBV29-1 and TRBJ2-5; a possible D gene is TRBD2 (5 bases). There are 11 residues in the CDR3. The germline CDR1 and CDR2 sequences are SQVTM and ANQGSEA. V was shortened by 5 bases and J by 5 bases, with 9 bases between the two germline ends. The CDR3 sequence: CSVRLRETQYF. The DNA of the CDR3 is TGCAGCGTTCGACTACGGGAGACCCAGTACTTC.

A single count supports this clone. The CDR3 DNA reads TGCAGAAACAGGGGGCCGGATCAGCCCCAGCATTTT. It codes for CRNRGPDQPQHF. J is TRBJ1-5 and V is TRBV29-1, with TRBD1 matching over 9 bases. Germline loops: CDR1 SQVTM, CDR2 ANQGSEA. This CDR3 is built from 12 residues.